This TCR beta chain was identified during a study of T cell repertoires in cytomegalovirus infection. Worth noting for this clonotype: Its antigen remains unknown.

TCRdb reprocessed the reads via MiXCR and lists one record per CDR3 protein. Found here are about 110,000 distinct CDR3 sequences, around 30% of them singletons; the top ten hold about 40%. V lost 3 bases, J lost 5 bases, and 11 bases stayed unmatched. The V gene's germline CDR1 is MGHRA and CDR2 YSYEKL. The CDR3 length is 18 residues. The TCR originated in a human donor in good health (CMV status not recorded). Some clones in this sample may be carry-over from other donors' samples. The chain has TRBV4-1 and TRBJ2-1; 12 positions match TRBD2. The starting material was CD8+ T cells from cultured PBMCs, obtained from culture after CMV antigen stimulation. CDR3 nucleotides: TGCGCCAGCAGCCAGGCTAGCGGGGGGGCCTTTAGGGACAATGAGCAGTTCTTC. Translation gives CASSQASGGAFRDNEQFF.